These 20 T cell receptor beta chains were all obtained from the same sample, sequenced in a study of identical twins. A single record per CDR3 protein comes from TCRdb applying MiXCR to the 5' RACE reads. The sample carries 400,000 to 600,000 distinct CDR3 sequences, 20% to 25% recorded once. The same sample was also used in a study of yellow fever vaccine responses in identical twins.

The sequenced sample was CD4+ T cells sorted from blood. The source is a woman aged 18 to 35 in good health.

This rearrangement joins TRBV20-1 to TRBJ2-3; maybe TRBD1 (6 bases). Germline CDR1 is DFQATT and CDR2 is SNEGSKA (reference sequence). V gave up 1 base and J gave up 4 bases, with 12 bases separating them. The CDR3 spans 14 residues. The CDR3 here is CSARGGLVADTQYF. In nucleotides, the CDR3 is TGCAGTGCTAGAGGGGGGCTAGTCGCAGATACGCAGTATTTT.

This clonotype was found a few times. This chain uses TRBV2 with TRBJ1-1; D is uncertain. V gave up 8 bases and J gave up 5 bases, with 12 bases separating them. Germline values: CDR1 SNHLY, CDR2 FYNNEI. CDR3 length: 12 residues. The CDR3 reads CASYPRGTEAFF. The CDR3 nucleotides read TGTGCCAGCTACCCTAGAGGGACTGAAGCTTTCTTT.

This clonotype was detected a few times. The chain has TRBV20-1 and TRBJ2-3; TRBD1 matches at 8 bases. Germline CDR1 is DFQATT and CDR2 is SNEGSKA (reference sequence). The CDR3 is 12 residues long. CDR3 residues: CSQQGGMDTQYF. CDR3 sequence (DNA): TGCAGCCAACAGGGGGGAATGGATACGCAGTATTTT.

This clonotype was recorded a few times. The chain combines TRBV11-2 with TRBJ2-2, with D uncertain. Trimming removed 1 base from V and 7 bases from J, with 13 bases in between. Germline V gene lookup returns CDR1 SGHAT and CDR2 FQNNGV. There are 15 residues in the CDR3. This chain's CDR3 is CASSLVVLAGGELFF. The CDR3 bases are TGTGCCAGCAGCTTAGTGGTCCTGGCAGGCGGGGAGCTGTTTTTT.

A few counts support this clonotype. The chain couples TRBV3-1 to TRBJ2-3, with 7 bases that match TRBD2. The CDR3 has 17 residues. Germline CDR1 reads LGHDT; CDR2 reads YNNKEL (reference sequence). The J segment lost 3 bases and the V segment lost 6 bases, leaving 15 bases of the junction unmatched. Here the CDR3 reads CASRRRGGFIGTDTQYF. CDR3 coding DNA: TGTGCCAGCAGGAGGCGCGGGGGATTCATTGGGACAGATACGCAGTATTTT.

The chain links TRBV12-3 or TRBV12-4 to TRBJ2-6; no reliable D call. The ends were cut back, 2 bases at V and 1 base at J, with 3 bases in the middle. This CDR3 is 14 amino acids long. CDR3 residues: CASSLKSGANVLTF. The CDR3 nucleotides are TGTGCCAGCAGTTTAAAATCTGGGGCCAACGTCCTGACTTTC.

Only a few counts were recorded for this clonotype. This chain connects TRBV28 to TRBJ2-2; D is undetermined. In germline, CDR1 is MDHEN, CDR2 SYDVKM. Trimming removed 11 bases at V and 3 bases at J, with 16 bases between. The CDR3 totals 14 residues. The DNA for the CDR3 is TGTGCCGCCTTCCAGTCCGGATACACCGGGGAGCTGTTTTTT. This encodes CAAFQSGYTGELFF.

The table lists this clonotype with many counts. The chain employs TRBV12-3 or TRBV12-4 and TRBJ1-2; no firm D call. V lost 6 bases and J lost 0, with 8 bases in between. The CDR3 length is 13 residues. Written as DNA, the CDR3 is TGTGCCAGCAGGTGGGAGACTAACTATGGCTACACCTTC. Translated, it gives CASRWETNYGYTF.

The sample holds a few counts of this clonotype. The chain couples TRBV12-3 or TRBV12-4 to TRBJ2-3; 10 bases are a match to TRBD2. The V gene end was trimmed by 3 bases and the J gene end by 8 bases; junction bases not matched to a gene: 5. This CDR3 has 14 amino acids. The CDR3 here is CASSFPSGRGTQYF. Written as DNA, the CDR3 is TGTGCCAGCAGTTTTCCCAGCGGGAGGGGTACGCAGTATTTT.

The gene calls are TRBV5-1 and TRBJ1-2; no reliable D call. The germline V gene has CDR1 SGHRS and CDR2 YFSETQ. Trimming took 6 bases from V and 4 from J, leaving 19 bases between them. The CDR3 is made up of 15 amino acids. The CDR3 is CASIPTPDLVYGYTF. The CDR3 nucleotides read TGCGCCAGCATCCCAACCCCTGACTTGGTCTATGGCTACACCTTC.

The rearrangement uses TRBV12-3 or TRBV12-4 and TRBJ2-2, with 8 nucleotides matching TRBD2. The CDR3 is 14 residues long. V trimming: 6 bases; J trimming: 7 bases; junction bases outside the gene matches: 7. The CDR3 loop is CASRSGLENGELFF. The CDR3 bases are TGTGCCAGCAGGTCGGGACTAGAGAACGGGGAGCTGTTTTTT.

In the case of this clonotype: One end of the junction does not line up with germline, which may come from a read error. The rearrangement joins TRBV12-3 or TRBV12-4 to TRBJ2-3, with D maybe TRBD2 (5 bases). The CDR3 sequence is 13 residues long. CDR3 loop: CASSFGGKRVTEF. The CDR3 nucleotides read TGTGCCAGCAGTTTCGGTGGGAAGAGGGTCACAGAGTTT.

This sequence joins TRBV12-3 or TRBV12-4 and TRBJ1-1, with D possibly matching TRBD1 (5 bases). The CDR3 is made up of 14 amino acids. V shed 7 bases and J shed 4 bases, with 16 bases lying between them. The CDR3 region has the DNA TGTGCCAGCATCTTCAGGGAAGTAAGCACTGAAGCTTTCTTT. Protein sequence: CASIFREVSTEAFF.

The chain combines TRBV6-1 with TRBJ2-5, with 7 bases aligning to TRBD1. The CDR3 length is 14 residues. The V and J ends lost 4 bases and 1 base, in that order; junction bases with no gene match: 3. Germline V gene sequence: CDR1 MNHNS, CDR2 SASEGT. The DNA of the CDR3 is TGTGCCAGCAGTGGAGGGGGCCTCCAAGAGACCCAGTACTTC. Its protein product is CASSGGGLQETQYF.

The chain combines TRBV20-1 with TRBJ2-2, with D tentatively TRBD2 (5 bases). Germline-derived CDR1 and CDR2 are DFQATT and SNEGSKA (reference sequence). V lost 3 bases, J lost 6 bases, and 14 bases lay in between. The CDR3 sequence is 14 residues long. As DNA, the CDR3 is TGCAGTGCTAGCCGGGGTTCAGGTGCCGGGGAGCTGTTTTTT. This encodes CSASRGSGAGELFF.

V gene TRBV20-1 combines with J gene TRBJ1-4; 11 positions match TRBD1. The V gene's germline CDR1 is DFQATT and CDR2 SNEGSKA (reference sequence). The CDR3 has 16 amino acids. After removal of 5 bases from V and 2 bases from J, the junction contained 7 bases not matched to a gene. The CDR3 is CSAPRTGGLTNEKLFF. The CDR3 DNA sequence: TGCAGTGCTCCACGGACAGGGGGCCTCACTAATGAAAAACTGTTTTTT.

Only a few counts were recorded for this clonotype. The CDR3 protein is CSARSSPGTSGGTDTQYF. CDR3 sequence (DNA): TGCAGTGCTAGATCGTCACCCGGTACTAGCGGGGGCACAGATACGCAGTATTTT. The gene calls are TRBV20-1 and TRBJ2-3; 10 bases map to TRBD2. This CDR3 is built from 18 residues. CDR1 and CDR2 from the germline V gene are DFQATT and SNEGSKA (reference sequence). Losses at the gene ends were 2 bases for V and 1 base for J; bases not matched to a gene: 12.

The CDR3 nucleotides are TGTGCCAGCAGCCAAGCCACTAGCGGGAGTTACAATGAGCAGTTCTTC. Its translation: CASSQATSGSYNEQFF. The chain has TRBV3-1 and TRBJ2-1; the match to TRBD2 covers 11 bases. The CDR3 sequence is 16 residues long. J lost 4 bases, V lost 1 base, and 3 bases had no gene match. Germline V gene data show CDR1 as LGHDT and CDR2 as YNNKEL (reference sequence).

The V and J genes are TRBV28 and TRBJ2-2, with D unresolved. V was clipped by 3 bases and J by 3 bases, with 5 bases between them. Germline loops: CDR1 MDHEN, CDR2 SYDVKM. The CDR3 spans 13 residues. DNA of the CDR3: TGTGCCAGCAGTTTGCCCGACACCGGGGAGCTGTTTTTT. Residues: CASSLPDTGELFF.

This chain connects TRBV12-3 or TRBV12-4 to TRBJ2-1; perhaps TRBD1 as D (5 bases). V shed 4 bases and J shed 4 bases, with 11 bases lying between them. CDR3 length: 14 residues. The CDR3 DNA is TGTGCCAGCAGTTCCGACAGTGGGTACAATGAGCAGTTCTTC. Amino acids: CASSSDSGYNEQFF.